This entry describes one TCR beta chain. The target antigen is unknown. The data are from a study of T cell responses to AZD1222 COVID-19 vaccine. TCRdb's copy holds only in-frame clones and misses some; the assay was immunoSEQ multiplex PCR. The repertoire consists of 100,000 to 150,000 clones, with roughly 86% occurring once and the leading ten covering less than 3.5%. Findings and caveats of the study: Spike was spanned by vaccine-associated CD4 TCRs, with dominance at 160-218 and 743-854. Unmutated regions of variants are reportedly targeted by nearly half of spike-specific TCRs. A rise in Spike-specific TCR breadth and depth followed two AZD1222 doses. A mostly white British donor set with more females was recruited, and clonal diversity was possibly underestimated.

The source was peripheral blood, collected 28 days after the second AZD1222 dose. This receptor was taken from an adult who received the AZD1222 COVID-19 vaccine.

Here the CDR3 reads CASSDSHAGANVLTF. CDR3 bases: TGTGCCAGCAGTGACTCTCATGCTGGGGCCAACGTCCTGACTTTC. The V gene is TRBV6-4, the J gene TRBJ2-6, with D unclear. The CDR3 runs 15 residues. Germline V gene data show CDR1 as MRHNA and CDR2 as SNTAGT. V was clipped by 0 bases and J by 2 bases, with 5 bases between them.